A single sample is the source of the 28 T cell receptor beta chains below, sequenced in a study of OX40 agonist ivuxolimab in advanced cancers. Assay used: immunoSEQ multiplex PCR; TCRdb lists only in-frame clones, some missing. This sample has 85,000 to 100,000 clones, with approximately 85% found just once. Sequencing used CD4+ or CD8+ T cells sorted from blood, obtained in a trial of the OX40 agonist ivuxolimab. The receptors originated from an adult with an advanced solid tumor such as melanoma, head and neck, liver or kidney cancer.

The rearrangement joins TRBV21-1 to TRBJ2-5; the table gives TRBD2 as D, unverified against the DNA. TRBV21-1 is described as a pseudogene. This CDR3 is built from 18 residues. The CDR3 loop reads CASSKAGLASRKGETQYF. In DNA form, the CDR3 reads TGTGCCAGCAGCAAAGCGGGACTAGCGTCAAGGAAGGGAGAGACCCAGTACTTC.

The rearrangement joins TRBV5-6 to TRBJ1-4; perhaps TRBD1 as D (5 bases). The CDR3 covers 16 residues. Trimming removed 6 bases from V and 3 bases from J, with 18 bases in between. Germline CDR1 SGHDT, CDR2 YYEEEE. The CDR3: CASNRKGVRANEKLFF. The CDR3 DNA reads TGTGCCAGCAACCGGAAGGGAGTCAGGGCTAATGAAAAACTGTTTTTT.

This clone was seen a single time. This chain links TRBV27 with TRBJ2-7; 8 bases match TRBD2. The CDR3 covers 16 residues. Trimming cost V 2 bases and J 1 base; bases outside gene matches: 7. Per germline, CDR1 MNHEY and CDR2 SMNVEV (reference sequence). CDR3 bases: TGTGCCAGCAGTTTAGATCCAGCGGGAGTATCCTACGAGCAGTACTTC. It encodes CASSLDPAGVSYEQYF.

This clone was counted a few times. This chain uses TRBV5-1 with TRBJ1-2; 11 bases fit TRBD1. This CDR3 has 13 amino acids. Germline V CDR1 and CDR2: SGHRS, YFSETQ. Losses at the gene ends were 4 bases for V and 7 bases for J; bases not matched to a gene: 3. DNA for the CDR3: TGCGCCAGCAGCATCGGGACAGGGGGTGGCTACACCTTC. It is translated as CASSIGTGGGYTF.

The chain employs TRBV5-1 and TRBJ2-1, with TRBD1 identical over 10 bases. Trimming removed 3 bases from V and 3 bases from J; junction bases left unmatched: 6. The CDR3 is 16 amino acids. Germline lookup yields CDR1 SGHRS and CDR2 YFSETQ. For the CDR3, the DNA is TGCGCCAGCAGCTATGCTAGGACAGGGGGCTACAATGAGCAGTTCTTC. This gives the protein CASSYARTGGYNEQFF.

The chain employs TRBV5-8 and TRBJ1-3, with D unresolved. There are 16 residues in the CDR3. The germline CDR1 and CDR2 sequences are SGHTS and YDEGEE. Trimming pared 5 bases from V and 3 bases from J, leaving 18 bases between. CDR3 DNA: TGTGCCAGCAGTAAGGGAAACTCTCTCTTTGGAAACACCATATATTTT. Its protein is CASSKGNSLFGNTIYF.

The rearrangement links TRBV19 to TRBJ1-1, with D possibly matching TRBD1 (6 bases). Between the trimmed V and J ends, which lost 7 bases and 9 bases, there was a span of 21 bases. The CDR3 covers 14 residues. The germline V gene encodes CDR1 LNHDA and CDR2 SQIVND (reference sequence). The CDR3 loop reads CASIHTEQGRKAFF. CDR3 nucleotide sequence: TGTGCCAGTATCCACACTGAACAGGGTAGGAAAGCTTTCTTT.

For this clone: Within the sample, other DNA sequences also encode this same CDR3. The chain is built from TRBV7-9 and TRBJ1-4; D is undetermined. The CDR3 length is 14 residues. The germline gives CDR1 SEHNR, CDR2 FQNEAQ (reference sequence). The V gene lost 1 base and the J gene lost 8 bases, with 11 bases spanning the gap. CDR3 DNA: TGTGCCAGCAGCTTAGGTCACAGCGCCGAAAAACTGTTTTTT. This sequence encodes CASSLGHSAEKLFF. Full variable domain (missing parts from reference TRBV7-9 and TRBJ1-4): DTGVSQNPRHKITKRGQNVTFRCDPISEHNRLYWYRQTLGQGPEFLTYFQNEAQLEKSRLLSDRFSAERPKGSFSTLEIQRTEQGDSAMYLCASSLGHSAEKLFFGSGTQLSVL.

The chain couples TRBV18 to TRBJ2-1; D gene ambiguous. The germline V gene encodes CDR1 KGHSH and CDR2 LQKENI. V gave up 2 bases and J gave up 7 bases, with 9 bases separating them. This CDR3 region has 13 residues. CDR3 in amino acids: CASSPISANEQFF. CDR3 in DNA: TGTGCCAGCTCACCAATATCGGCGAATGAGCAGTTCTTC.

The V and J genes are TRBV6-1 and TRBJ2-5; a weak D match, TRBD2 (6 bases). This CDR3 contains 13 residues. Trimming took 5 bases from V and 5 from J, leaving 12 bases between them. In germline, CDR1 is MNHNS, CDR2 SASEGT. The CDR3 loop is CASSQGLRETQYF. CDR3 coding DNA: TGTGCCAGCAGTCAGGGACTGAGGGAGACCCAGTACTTC.

The rearrangement uses TRBV7-2 and TRBJ2-7; D is unclear. The germline V gene encodes CDR1 SGHTA and CDR2 FQGNSA. This CDR3 spans 15 amino acids. V dropped 5 bases and J dropped 3 bases, with 17 bases sitting between them. CDR3 sequence (DNA): TGTGCCAGCAGCAAAGAAGGCTCCGGTTACTACGAGCAGTACTTC. Translated: CASSKEGSGYYEQYF.

Here the CDR3 DNA reads TGTGCCAGCAGCTACAGGACTAGCGTTAACTCCTACAATGAGCAGTTCTTC. Translating it yields CASSYRTSVNSYNEQFF. The chain links TRBV9 to TRBJ2-1; 9 nucleotides line up with TRBD2. The CDR3 runs 17 residues. Germline CDR1 is SGDLS and CDR2 is YYNGEE. V shed 4 bases, J shed 0 bases, and the junction held 8 bases outside the gene matches.

The genes are TRBV19 and TRBJ2-5; 8 bases agree with TRBD1. The CDR3 covers 14 residues. Germline V CDR1 and CDR2: LNHDA, SQIVND (reference sequence). V lost 5 bases and J lost 5; bases outside the gene matches: 7. The chain's CDR3 is CASSPRTGWETQYF. As DNA, the CDR3 is TGTGCCAGTAGTCCCCGGACAGGGTGGGAGACCCAGTACTTC.

The V call is TRBV5-1, the J call TRBJ2-7, with D perhaps TRBD1 or TRBD2 (6 bases each). Trimming took 0 bases from V and 0 from J, leaving 10 bases between them. Germline CDR1 SGHRS, CDR2 YFSETQ. CDR3 length equals 15 residues. CDR3 region: CASSLEGGPSYEQYF. CDR3 sequence (DNA): TGCGCCAGCAGCTTGGAGGGGGGACCCTCCTACGAGCAGTACTTC.

V gene TRBV6-1 combines with J gene TRBJ1-5, with D possibly matching TRBD1 (6 bases). CDR1 MNHNS and CDR2 SASEGT come from the germline V gene. V was pared by 6 bases and J by 7 bases, with 10 bases between. There are 12 residues in the CDR3. This CDR3 is CASRDSGQPQHF. In nucleotides, the CDR3 is TGTGCCAGCAGGGACAGTGGACAGCCCCAGCATTTT.

The CDR3, as DNA: TGCGCCAGCAGCTTGAGGGTGGGGAGTGGTGGCTACACCTTC. This codes for CASSLRVGSGGYTF. V is TRBV5-1 and J is TRBJ1-2; D gene ambiguous. The CDR3 is 14 amino acids. Germline loops: CDR1 SGHRS, CDR2 YFSETQ. Trimming left V 1 base short and J 7 bases short, with 14 bases between. Using reference TRBV5-1 and TRBJ1-2 for the parts outside the CDR3, the full variable domain is KAGVTQTPRYLIKTRGQQVTLSCSPISGHRSVSWYQQTPGQGLQFLFEYFSETQRNKGNFPGRFSGRQFSNSRSEMNVSTLELGDSALYLCASSLRVGSGGYTFGSGTRLTVV.

This chain connects TRBV28 to TRBJ1-5; D might be TRBD1 (5 bases). Trimming stripped 6 bases from V and 4 bases from J, with 16 bases between. Germline CDR1 reads MDHEN; CDR2 reads SYDVKM. CDR3 length equals 15 residues. The CDR3 DNA is TGTGCCAGCAGACCCCGTTCCGAGGGGAATCAGCCCCAGCATTTT. Translated, it gives CASRPRSEGNQPQHF.

The chain couples TRBV28 to TRBJ1-4, with 9 bases fitting TRBD1. Germline V CDR1 and CDR2: MDHEN, SYDVKM. CDR3 length: 12 amino acids. V shed 7 bases and J 10 bases; nucleotides not matched to a gene: 4. CDR3 DNA: TGTGCCAGCAAGACAGGGGGGGGAAAACTGTTTTTT. Amino acid sequence: CASKTGGGKLFF.

This chain joins TRBV2 and TRBJ2-7, with 8 bases identical to TRBD2. Trimming cost V 10 bases and J 5 bases; bases outside gene matches: 13. The CDR3 sequence is 14 residues long. Looked up from germline, CDR1 is SNHLY and CDR2 is FYNNEI. The CDR3 DNA reads as TGTGCCACTACAACGGGAGCGGGAGTTCACGAGCAGTACTTC. Encoded protein: CATTTGAGVHEQYF.

The J gene is TRBJ1-6, the V gene TRBV6-4, with 9 bases aligning to TRBD1. Germline CDR1 reads MRHNA; CDR2 reads SNTAGT. CDR3 length equals 14 residues. The junction had 7 bases not matched to a gene; V was cut back by 6 bases and J by 10 bases. CDR3 in DNA: TGTGCCAGCAGGCGGACAGGGGTTGAGTCACCCCTCCACTTT. As protein: CASRRTGVESPLHF.

The chain uses TRBV15 and TRBJ2-6; D gene uncertain. Trimming stripped 3 bases from V and 2 bases from J, with 11 bases between. CDR3 length: 16 residues. The germline gives CDR1 LNHNV, CDR2 YYDKDF (reference sequence). CDR3 DNA: TGTGCCACCAGCAGCGTCGGCGATCCTGGGGCCAACGTCCTGACTTTC. Its protein is CATSSVGDPGANVLTF.

The chain uses TRBV7-9 and TRBJ2-3, with D perhaps given as TRBD1 or TRBD2 (5 bases each). The germline gives CDR1 SEHNR, CDR2 FQNEAQ (reference sequence). Trimming shortened V by 7 bases and J by 4 bases, and 18 bases separated the two germline ends. This CDR3 has 15 amino acids. CDR3 sequence: CASTIGTALPDTQYF. CDR3 nucleotides: TGTGCCAGCACCATCGGGACGGCCCTCCCAGATACGCAGTATTTT.

The CDR3 nucleotides are TGTGCCAGCAGCTCCGGCGGGGAGCTGTTTTTT. It is translated as CASSSGGELFF. The chain has TRBV7-3 and TRBJ2-2; no firm D call. With 4 bases removed from V and 7 bases from J, the gap between germline ends came to 4 bases. The V gene's germline CDR1 is SGHTA and CDR2 FQGTGA. The CDR3 covers 11 residues.

J is TRBJ1-1 and V is TRBV28; D ambiguous. The germline V gene encodes CDR1 MDHEN and CDR2 SYDVKM. The V gene lost 3 bases and the J gene lost 7 bases, with 9 bases spanning the gap. The CDR3 is 12 residues long. CDR3 DNA sequence: TGTGCCAGCAGTTTTCGAAAATTTGAAGCTTTCTTT. Translated, it gives CASSFRKFEAFF.

The CDR3 reads CAGGGLANEQFF. The CDR3 nucleotides are TGTGCCGGAGGGGGACTAGCGAATGAGCAGTTCTTC. The rearrangement uses TRBV30 and TRBJ2-1; 10 nucleotides agree with TRBD2. Trimming cost V 8 bases and J 7 bases; bases outside gene matches: 5. The germline V gene encodes CDR1 GTSNPN and CDR2 SVGIG (reference sequence). The length of the CDR3 is 12 residues.

V is TRBV7-9 and J is TRBJ1-4; the D is unclear. CDR1 is SEHNR, CDR2 FQNEAQ, per germline (reference sequence). The CDR3 sequence is 15 residues long. The ends were cut back, 4 bases at V and 8 bases at J, with 17 bases in the middle. In DNA form, the CDR3 reads TGTGCCAGCAGCTCCGTTGACATGACCTGGGAAAAACTGTTTTTT. Its protein product is CASSSVDMTWEKLFF.

V gene TRBV29-1 combines with J gene TRBJ2-1; possible D gene TRBD2, 5 bases. Trimming took off 0 bases at V and 0 bases at J, with 9 bases between the two ends. Germline loops: CDR1 SQVTM, CDR2 ANQGSEA. The CDR3 totals 15 residues. In DNA, the CDR3 is TGCAGCGTTGAAGAGGATGGGAGCTCCTACAATGAGCAGTTCTTC. Amino acids: CSVEEDGSSYNEQFF.

The chain employs TRBV10-1 and TRBJ2-3; D may match TRBD1 or TRBD2 (6 bases each). The CDR3 has 15 amino acids. Trimming shortened V by 3 bases and J by 2 bases, and 12 bases separated the two germline ends. In germline, CDR1 is WNHNN, CDR2 SYGVQD (reference sequence). CDR3 DNA: TGCGCCAGCAGTGAACGGGGGCGATCCACAGATACGCAGTATTTT. It yields the protein CASSERGRSTDTQYF.